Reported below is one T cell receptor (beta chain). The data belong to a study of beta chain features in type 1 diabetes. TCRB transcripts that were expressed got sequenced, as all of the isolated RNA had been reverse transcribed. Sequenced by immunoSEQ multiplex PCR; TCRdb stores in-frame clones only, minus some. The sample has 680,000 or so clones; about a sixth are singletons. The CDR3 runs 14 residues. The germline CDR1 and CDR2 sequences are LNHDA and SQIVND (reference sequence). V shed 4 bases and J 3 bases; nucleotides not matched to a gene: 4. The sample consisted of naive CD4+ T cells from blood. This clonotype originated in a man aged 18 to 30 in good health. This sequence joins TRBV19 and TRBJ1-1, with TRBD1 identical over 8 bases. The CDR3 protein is CASSTQGAYTEAFF. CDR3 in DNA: TGTGCCAGTAGTACCCAGGGGGCGTACACTGAAGCTTTCTTT.